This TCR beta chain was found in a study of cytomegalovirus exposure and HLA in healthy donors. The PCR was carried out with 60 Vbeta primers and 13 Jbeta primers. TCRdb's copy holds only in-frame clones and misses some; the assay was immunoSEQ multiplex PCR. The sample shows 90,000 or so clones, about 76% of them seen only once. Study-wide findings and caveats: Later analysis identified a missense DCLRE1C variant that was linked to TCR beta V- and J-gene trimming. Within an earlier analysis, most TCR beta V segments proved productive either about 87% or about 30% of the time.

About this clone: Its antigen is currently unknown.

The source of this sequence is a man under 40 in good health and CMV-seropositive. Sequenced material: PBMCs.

CDR3 protein: CASSPGTGVGYEQYF. CDR3 bases: TGCGCCAGCAGCCCCGGGACAGGGGTAGGCTACGAGCAGTACTTC. This rearrangement joins TRBV5-1 to TRBJ2-7; 10 bases map to TRBD1. Germline lookup yields CDR1 SGHRS and CDR2 YFSETQ. The trim removed 4 bases at V and 3 bases at J, leaving 7 bases unmatched. This CDR3 region has 15 residues.